This TCR beta chain was sequenced for a study of CXCR3-negative and CXCR3-positive naive CD8 T cells. Study conclusions and caveats: TCR strength was inferred from TRB CDR3 properties, while surface CD5 was comparable between naive subsets.

To note about this clonotype: Its antigen is not known.

The TRB cDNA libraries were prepared by 5' RACE with UMI labels. No DNA is given; TCRdb re-called the 5' RACE reads and lists each CDR3 protein once. The sample is made up of about 130,000 distinct CDR3 sequences, and the top ten hold approximately 0.51% of it. CDR3 length: 11 residues. Germline loops: CDR1 DFQATT, CDR2 SNEGSKA (reference sequence). This chain uses TRBV20-1 with TRBJ2-7. The material sequenced was naive CXCR3- CD8+ T cells from blood. Subset in this sample: CD45RO-CCR7+CD27+CD95- naive CD8+ T cells lacking CXCR3 (TNR3-). The sequence was obtained from a human donor in good health. Some clones in this sample may be carry-over from other donors' samples. This chain's CDR3 is CSARALSEQYF.